The sequence of this TCR beta chain was determined in a study of T cell responses to AZD1222 COVID-19 vaccine. The CDR3 runs 14 residues. Trimming pared 1 base from V and 9 bases from J, leaving 13 bases between. The germline CDR1 and CDR2 sequences are SSHAT and FNYEAQ (reference sequence). Points on this clone: The target antigen is unknown.

Data came from immunoSEQ multiplex PCR; TCRdb stores just in-frame clones and leaves some out. Of 150,000 to 200,000 clones detected, around 90% appear once; the ten largest clones hold 1% to 1.4%. Study-wide results and limits: All repertoire sampling was performed exclusively after the peak T cell response. Females made up more of the donors, who were largely white British, and clonal diversity may have come out too low.

The sample consisted of peripheral blood, taken 28 days after the second AZD1222 dose. This receptor was taken from an adult who received the AZD1222 COVID-19 vaccine. The rearrangement uses TRBV7-7 and TRBJ2-1; TRBD1 or TRBD2 may be the D gene (5 bases each). CDR3 in DNA: TGTGCCAGCAGCTTAGAAATTCAGGGACCTGAGCAGTTCTTC. Its translation is CASSLEIQGPEQFF.